This entry lists 18 T cell receptor beta chains sequenced from one sample in a study of beta chain features in type 1 diabetes. Expressed TCRB transcripts were sequenced because the entire RNA isolate underwent reverse transcription. The method was immunoSEQ multiplex PCR; TCRdb's version includes in-frame clones alone and lacks a portion of them. In the table there are over 500,000 clones, around 16% of which are singletons. The sample was naive CD4+ T cells from blood. The receptors here all came from a man younger than 30 in good health.

This clone was counted a few times. V and J are TRBV9 and TRBJ1-5; TRBD1 agrees at 8 bases. In germline, CDR1 is SGDLS, CDR2 YYNGEE. The CDR3 loop spans 14 amino acids. The J segment lost 6 bases and the V segment lost 0 bases, leaving 2 bases of the junction unmatched. The CDR3 here is CASSVGTGSQPQHF. The CDR3 DNA reads TGTGCCAGCAGCGTAGGGACAGGGAGTCAGCCCCAGCATTTT.

V gene TRBV29-1 combines with J gene TRBJ2-7; TRBD1 matches 8 bases. The V and J ends lost 1 base and 5 bases, in that order; junction bases with no gene match: 10. This CDR3 contains 15 residues. Per germline, CDR1 SQVTM and CDR2 ANQGSEA. DNA of the CDR3: TGCAGCGTTGAAGGTCCAGGGGGCGCATCTGACGAGCAGTACTTC. Amino acids: CSVEGPGGASDEQYF.

This clone was detected only a few times. This chain connects TRBV5-1 to TRBJ2-5; D is ambiguous. Germline-derived CDR1 and CDR2 are SGHRS and YFSETQ. V lost 1 base and J lost 2, with 12 bases in between. The CDR3 extends over 15 amino acids. The CDR3 spells CASSLFGLGQETQYF. DNA for the CDR3: TGCGCCAGCAGCTTGTTCGGGTTAGGGCAAGAGACCCAGTACTTC.

The genes are TRBV4-3 and TRBJ1-4; TRBD1 agrees at 9 bases. The J segment lost 16 bases and the V segment lost 1 base, leaving 7 bases of the junction unmatched. CDR3 size: 13 residues. Germline CDR1 reads LGHNA; CDR2 reads YSLEER. This CDR3 is CASSQVVGTGPFF. CDR3 nucleotide sequence: TGCGCCAGCAGCCAAGTTGTGGGGACAGGGCCGTTTTTT.

The chain links TRBV28 to TRBJ1-5, with D unresolved. This CDR3 comprises 15 residues. The germline CDR1 and CDR2 sequences are MDHEN and SYDVKM. Trimming cost V 11 bases and J 0 bases, with 17 bases left between them. CDR3 nucleotides: TGTGCCGGGTCCCCTGGTTCGAGTAGCAATCAGCCCCAGCATTTT. Protein sequence: CAGSPGSSSNQPQHF. The entire variable domain, with the rest obtained from reference TRBV28 and TRBJ1-5, is as follows: DVKVTQSSRYLVKRTGEKVFLECVQDMDHENMFWYRQDPGLGLRLIYFSYDVKMKEKGDIPEGYSVSREKKERFSLILESASTNQTSMYLCAGSPGSSSNQPQHFGDGTRLSIL.

The chain uses TRBV11-3 and TRBJ2-1; TRBD1 or TRBD2 may be the D gene (6 bases each). V lost 5 bases to trimming and J lost 8 bases, with 16 bases between them. CDR1 SGHNT and CDR2 YENEEA come from the germline V gene. There are 14 residues in the CDR3. CDR3 bases: TGTGCCAGCAGCCGCCGCATCGGGGGCGATGAGCAGTTCTTC. This translates into CASSRRIGGDEQFF.

This sequence joins TRBV10-3 and TRBJ1-5, with no clear D. The CDR3 consists of 15 residues. CDR1 is ENHRY, CDR2 SYGVKD, per germline. V was clipped by 2 bases and J by 6 bases, with 14 bases between them. The CDR3 reads CAISEDPGVFQPQHF. CDR3 nucleotides: TGTGCCATCAGTGAGGATCCTGGGGTGTTTCAGCCCCAGCATTTT.

The rearrangement uses TRBV5-1 and TRBJ2-5; no clear D. V was shortened by 7 bases and J by 3 bases, with 10 bases between the two germline ends. The CDR3 contains 12 residues. Germline lookup yields CDR1 SGHRS and CDR2 YFSETQ. The CDR3 DNA reads as TGCGCCAGCCCTCCCAAGGAAGAGACCCAGTACTTC. Encoded protein: CASPPKEETQYF.

Turning to this clone: The junction departs from germline at one end; a sequencing error may be responsible. The chain uses TRBV29-1 and TRBJ2-3, with D perhaps TRBD1 (5 bases). The CDR3 length is 10 residues. Germline-derived CDR1 and CDR2 are SQVTM and ANQGSEA. The CDR3 coding sequence is TGCAGCGGACACACAGGTACGCAGTATTTT. It encodes CSGHTGTQYF.

The rearrangement joins TRBV7-3 to TRBJ2-3, with 12 bases fitting TRBD2. Trimming cost V 1 base and J 3 bases; bases outside gene matches: 2. This CDR3 is 16 amino acids long. Germline V gene sequence: CDR1 SGHTA, CDR2 FQGTGA. The CDR3 loop reads CASSLKTSGSTDTQYF. CDR3 bases: TGTGCCAGCAGCTTAAAGACTAGCGGGAGTACAGATACGCAGTATTTT.

The chain uses TRBV5-4 and TRBJ2-3; 9 bases line up with TRBD2. After removal of 4 bases from V and 0 bases from J, the junction contained 6 bases not matched to a gene. The germline V gene encodes CDR1 SGHNT and CDR2 YYREEE (reference sequence). This CDR3 spans 16 amino acids. CDR3 nucleotide sequence: TGTGCCAGCAGCATGGGGGGACTAGCTAGCACAGATACGCAGTATTTT. Protein: CASSMGGLASTDTQYF.

The chain uses TRBV4-1 and TRBJ2-2; 7 bases line up with TRBD2. CDR3 size: 13 residues. Germline CDR1 is MGHRA and CDR2 is YSYEKL. Trimming cost V 4 bases and J 5 bases; bases outside gene matches: 1. The CDR3 nucleotides are TGCGCCAGCAGCCGGGAGGGGACCGGGGAGCTGTTTTTT. Protein: CASSREGTGELFF.

The chain links TRBV7-2 to TRBJ2-3; the match to TRBD2 covers 8 bases. The ends lost 4 bases at V and 0 bases at J; junction bases unmatched: 3. The germline gives CDR1 SGHTA, CDR2 FQGNSA. The CDR3 covers 15 residues. The CDR3 sequence: CASSSLAGSTDTQYF. CDR3 sequence (DNA): TGTGCCAGCAGCTCCTTAGCGGGAAGCACAGATACGCAGTATTTT.

Regarding this clone: Other DNA sequences in the same sample also yield this CDR3. The rearrangement uses TRBV29-1 and TRBJ1-1, with a weak D call TRBD1 (5 bases). Trimming cost V 4 bases and J 0 bases, with 9 bases left between them. The CDR3 loop spans 13 amino acids. Germline V gene lookup returns CDR1 SQVTM and CDR2 ANQGSEA. CDR3 DNA sequence: TGCAGCGTTGCAGGACAAATGAACACTGAAGCTTTCTTT. As protein: CSVAGQMNTEAFF.

This clone has just a few counts. The chain combines TRBV11-2 with TRBJ2-4, with D possibly matching TRBD1 (6 bases). CDR1 and CDR2 from the germline V gene are SGHAT and FQNNGV. This CDR3 region has 16 residues. V lost 3 bases and J 7 bases, leaving 19 bases between the germline ends. CDR3 in amino acids: CASSLTGEVLRNIQYF. In DNA, the CDR3 is TGTGCCAGCAGCTTGACAGGAGAGGTCTTAAGGAACATTCAGTACTTC.

This clone has only a few counts. The V gene is TRBV13, the J gene TRBJ2-3; 7 bases line up with TRBD2. V dropped 3 bases and J dropped 4; count of bases not matched to a gene: 7. This CDR3 is 15 amino acids long. Germline V CDR1 and CDR2: PRHDT, FYEKMQ (reference sequence). CDR3 protein: CASSFSAGDPDTQYF. For the CDR3, the DNA is TGTGCCAGCAGCTTTTCCGCGGGGGACCCAGATACGCAGTATTTT.

The chain uses TRBV14 and TRBJ2-7; D gene uncertain. Looked up from germline, CDR1 is SGHDN and CDR2 is FVKESK. V was cut by 0 bases and J by 6 bases, with 9 bases left in between. The CDR3 is 13 amino acids. CDR3 region: CASSQDLVGEQYF. In nucleotides, the CDR3 is TGTGCCAGCAGCCAAGATTTAGTCGGCGAGCAGTACTTC.

This chain joins TRBV5-1 and TRBJ2-3, with 8 nucleotides matching TRBD1. V lost 4 bases, J lost 2 bases, and 6 bases stayed unmatched. This CDR3 is built from 15 residues. Germline CDR1 and CDR2: SGHRS and YFSETQ. CDR3 in DNA: TGCGCCAGCAGCGGAAGGACAGGGTTCACAGATACGCAGTATTTT. Its translation is CASSGRTGFTDTQYF.